This T cell receptor (beta chain) is from a study of blood T cells in healthy people across ages. Combining a sample-barcoded 5' primer with a J-beta primer mix, a second PCR ran for roughly 6 to 11 cycles. Tags on each cDNA molecule came from a template-switch adaptor with 12 random nucleotides. MiXCR, run by TCRdb on the 5' RACE reads, gives a single entry per CDR3 protein. The profile shows 1.5 million or so distinct CDR3 sequences, around 39% of them singletons. About this clonotype itself: Its cognate antigen is unknown.

General study results and limits: TCR beta diversity, measured per million T cells, fell in a roughly linear way with age.

This CDR3 is 14 amino acids long. The germline V gene has CDR1 MDHEN and CDR2 SYDVKM. V dropped 3 bases and J dropped 18 bases, with 21 bases sitting between them. The sequencing sample was made of blood. The clonotype was recovered from a woman aged 18 to 35 in good health. V gene TRBV28 combines with J gene TRBJ1-6; the D is unclear. CDR3 loop: CASSFAATPGVHHF. The CDR3 nucleotides read TGTGCCAGCAGTTTCGCAGCGACCCCCGGGGTCCACCACTTT. Full variable domain (rest looked up from reference TRBV28 and TRBJ1-6): DVKVTQSSRYLVKRTGEKVFLECVQDMDHENMFWYRQDPGLGLRLIYFSYDVKMKEKGDIPEGYSVSREKKERFSLILESASTNQTSMYLCASSFAATPGVHHFGNGTRLTVT.